The 25 T cell receptor beta chains reported below all come from one sample, sequenced in a study of blood T cell repertoires in COVID-19. The table came from immunoSEQ multiplex PCR; TCRdb's copy has only in-frame clones and leaves some out. The data contain around 100,000 clones, around four fifths of them seen just once; the ten biggest clones take up 10% to 15%. The sample was peripheral blood. These receptors were collected from a man aged 50-59 years with active or convalescent COVID-19.

V and J are TRBV6-5 and TRBJ1-1; D is possibly TRBD1 (5 bases). Germline V gives CDR1 MNHEY, CDR2 SVGAGI. The CDR3 has 15 amino acids. V lost 2 bases to trimming and J lost 3 bases, with 13 bases between them. The CDR3 DNA sequence: TGTGCCAGCAGTTACGGGGGAGGGGTTGACACTGAAGCTTTCTTT. As protein: CASSYGGGVDTEAFF.

The chain joins TRBV9 to TRBJ1-5, with a weak D call TRBD1 (6 bases). Germline loops: CDR1 SGDLS, CDR2 YYNGEE. Between the trimmed V and J ends, which lost 7 bases and 3 bases, there was a span of 11 bases. The CDR3 runs 13 residues. The CDR3 DNA sequence: TGTGCCAGCGGGCAGGGGAACAATCAGCCCCAGCATTTT. Its translation is CASGQGNNQPQHF.

This clone was seen only once. The DNA for the CDR3 is TGTGCCAGCAGCTTTGGGACTTGGGGAGTGGATACGCAGTATTTT. This codes for CASSFGTWGVDTQYF. This chain connects TRBV7-2 to TRBJ2-3; possible D gene TRBD2, 6 bases. The CDR3 extends over 15 amino acids. CDR1 and CDR2 from the germline V gene are SGHTA and FQGNSA. V lost 3 bases and J lost 6, with 16 bases in between.

The CDR3 loop is CASRFDRPSAQHF. CDR3 coding DNA: TGTGCCAGTAGGTTTGACAGACCATCAGCCCAGCATTTT. The chain couples TRBV19 to TRBJ1-5, with D tentatively TRBD1 (5 bases). The ends were cut back, 6 bases at V and 11 bases at J, with 17 bases in the middle. The length of the CDR3 is 13 residues. From germline, CDR1 is LNHDA and CDR2 SQIVND (reference sequence).

The rearrangement links TRBV30 to TRBJ1-1; TRBD1 might be the D (6 bases). There are 16 residues in the CDR3. V was cut by 3 bases and J by 1 base, with 18 bases left in between. The germline CDR1 and CDR2 sequences are GTSNPN and SVGIG (reference sequence). CDR3 region: CAWRRRGRDGNTEAFF. For the CDR3, the DNA is TGTGCCTGGAGGCGGCGGGGGCGCGATGGGAACACTGAAGCTTTCTTT.

This chain uses TRBV5-1 with TRBJ2-6, with TRBD1 matching over 8 bases. The CDR3 is 17 amino acids. CDR1 is SGHRS and CDR2 is YFSETQ in the germline V gene. Germline trimming cut 0 bases from V and 3 bases from J; bases unmatched to any gene: 5. For the CDR3, the DNA is TGCGCCAGCAGCTTGGCGCAGGGGGCGGTTGGGGCCAACGTCCTGACTTTC. Translating it yields CASSLAQGAVGANVLTF.

The table lists this clone with a few counts. The CDR3 bases are TGCGCCACCCGGGTCAATTTCACAGATACGCAGTATTTT. Protein product: CATRVNFTDTQYF. The rearrangement joins TRBV10-1 to TRBJ2-3, with D unresolved. V was shortened by 10 bases and J by 2 bases, with 13 bases between the two germline ends. Germline V gene sequence: CDR1 WNHNN, CDR2 SYGVQD (reference sequence). The CDR3 runs to 13 residues.

The chain employs TRBV27 and TRBJ1-6, with a possible D match to TRBD1 (5 bases). This CDR3 comprises 15 residues. Trimming shortened V by 4 bases and J by 6 bases, and 13 bases separated the two germline ends. The V gene's germline CDR1 is MNHEY and CDR2 SMNVEV (reference sequence). CDR3 residues: CASSYWQGGNSPLHF. CDR3 bases: TGTGCCAGCAGTTACTGGCAGGGAGGTAATTCACCCCTCCACTTT.

This rearrangement joins TRBV6-2 or TRBV6-3 to TRBJ2-2; D unclear. The CDR3 extends over 12 amino acids. CDR1 MNHEY and CDR2 SVGEGT come from the germline V gene. Trimming took off 5 bases at V and 1 base at J, with 2 bases between the two ends. This CDR3 reads CASSLNTGELFF. For the CDR3, the DNA is TGTGCCAGCAGTCTGAACACCGGGGAGCTGTTTTTT.

The chain joins TRBV5-6 to TRBJ1-1; 7 bases align to TRBD1. Germline CDR1 reads SGHDT; CDR2 reads YYEEEE. The ends lost 3 bases at V and 1 base at J; junction bases unmatched: 3. The CDR3 runs to 14 residues. The CDR3 reads CASSWGQQNTEAFF. For the CDR3, the DNA is TGTGCCAGCAGCTGGGGACAGCAGAACACTGAAGCTTTCTTT.

The genes are TRBV2 and TRBJ1-5; D gene unclear. The CDR3 is made up of 14 amino acids. Germline V lookup: CDR1 SNHLY, CDR2 FYNNEI. With 4 bases removed from V and 0 bases from J, the gap between germline ends came to 7 bases. Here the CDR3 reads CASSGGGSNQPQHF. The CDR3, as DNA: TGTGCCAGCAGTGGAGGAGGTAGCAATCAGCCCCAGCATTTT.

This clone was seen a few times. The chain recombines TRBV5-1 with TRBJ2-1; no firm D call. V was cut by 0 bases and J by 7 bases, with 8 bases left in between. The CDR3 totals 13 residues. Per the germline V gene, CDR1 is SGHRS and CDR2 is YFSETQ. CDR3 DNA sequence: TGCGCCAGCAGCTTGGGGATGCGGAATGAGCAGTTCTTC. Protein product: CASSLGMRNEQFF.

This clone was observed a single time. The gene calls are TRBV4-1 and TRBJ1-1; D gene unclear. Germline CDR1 reads MGHRA; CDR2 reads YSYEKL. V lost 0 bases and J lost 6, with 14 bases in between. The CDR3 length is 15 residues. CDR3 sequence: CASSQDRSAGSEAFF. In DNA, the CDR3 is TGCGCCAGCAGCCAAGATCGAAGTGCGGGATCTGAAGCTTTCTTT.

This clone was seen more than once but under ten times. The chain joins TRBV24-1 to TRBJ2-1; 14 bases line up with TRBD2. Trimming at V came to 4 bases and at J to 9 bases, leaving 7 bases not matched to a gene. There are 16 residues in the CDR3. Germline V lookup: CDR1 KGHDR, CDR2 SFDVKD. The CDR3 sequence: CATSDMTSGRAFEQFF. DNA of the CDR3: TGTGCCACCAGTGACATGACTAGCGGGAGGGCCTTTGAGCAGTTCTTC.

The chain recombines TRBV24-1 with TRBJ2-5; 7 bases map to TRBD1. The length of the CDR3 is 16 residues. Germline trimming cut 0 bases from V and 4 bases from J; bases unmatched to any gene: 7. From germline, CDR1 is KGHDR and CDR2 SFDVKD. In DNA form, the CDR3 reads TGTGCCACCAGTGATTTGAACAGGGGTGGAGGAGAGACCCAGTACTTC. It encodes CATSDLNRGGGETQYF.

This chain connects TRBV19 to TRBJ2-1; weak D call: TRBD1 (7 bases). Germline CDR1 LNHDA, CDR2 SQIVND (reference sequence). The CDR3 is 14 residues long. Trimming took 8 bases from V and 4 from J, leaving 15 bases between them. The CDR3 bases are TGTGCCAGTTCAGGGGGGCCCCTTTACAATGAGCAGTTCTTC. It codes for CASSGGPLYNEQFF.

This clone was observed a single time. The rearrangement joins TRBV4-2 to TRBJ1-4; perhaps TRBD1 as D (5 bases). Per the germline V gene, CDR1 is LGHNA and CDR2 is YNFKEQ. Trimming removed 0 bases at V and 6 bases at J, with 14 bases between. The CDR3 runs to 16 residues. The CDR3 DNA sequence: TGTGCCAGCAGCCAAGATCTTAGGGGCGAGGATGAAAAACTGTTTTTT. Translated: CASSQDLRGEDEKLFF.

The chain joins TRBV6-5 to TRBJ1-1; D is unresolved. The CDR3 has 11 residues. CDR1 is MNHEY, CDR2 SVGAGI, per germline. Trimming shortened V by 5 bases and J by 7 bases, and 8 bases separated the two germline ends. CDR3 nucleotides: TGTGCCAGCAGTCTACGGAGTGAAGCTTTCTTT. Translation gives CASSLRSEAFF.

V usage is TRBV2 and J usage is TRBJ1-6; D might be TRBD1 (6 bases). Trimming removed 3 bases at V and 3 bases at J, with 15 bases between. This CDR3 is built from 17 residues. Germline V gene data show CDR1 as SNHLY and CDR2 as FYNNEI. The CDR3 coding sequence is TGTGCCAGCAGTGACGCACCCACAGGGATCTATAATTCACCCCTCCACTTT. Translation gives CASSDAPTGIYNSPLHF.

The rearrangement uses TRBV6-5 and TRBJ2-1, with 8 bases aligning to TRBD2. With 5 bases clipped from V and 5 bases from J, the junction kept 8 bases outside the gene matches. Germline loops: CDR1 MNHEY, CDR2 SVGAGI. The CDR3 runs 15 residues. The CDR3 sequence is CASSRALAGHNEQFF. The DNA of the CDR3 is TGTGCCAGCAGTCGTGCCCTAGCGGGTCACAATGAGCAGTTCTTC.

This sequence joins TRBV5-6 and TRBJ2-7, with D possibly matching TRBD1 (5 bases). The ends were cut back, 4 bases at V and 0 bases at J, with 14 bases in the middle. Germline V gene data show CDR1 as SGHDT and CDR2 as YYEEEE. This CDR3 spans 15 amino acids. CDR3 sequence reads: CASSTTWGYSYEQYF. As DNA, the CDR3 is TGTGCCAGCAGCACTACGTGGGGCTACTCCTACGAGCAGTACTTC.

The genes are TRBV29-1 and TRBJ2-7; TRBD1 aligns across 7 bases. Germline assignment: CDR1 SQVTM and CDR2 ANQGSEA. V dropped 6 bases and J dropped 5; count of bases not matched to a gene: 7. The CDR3 extends over 12 amino acids. The CDR3 loop is CSVTGDGHEQYF. The CDR3 DNA reads TGCAGCGTAACAGGGGATGGTCACGAGCAGTACTTC.

This rearrangement joins TRBV24-1 to TRBJ2-5; D not certain. Looked up from germline, CDR1 is KGHDR and CDR2 is SFDVKD. This CDR3 has 15 amino acids. V lost 3 bases, J lost 0 bases, and 10 bases lay in between. CDR3 in amino acids: CATSDTGIYQETQYF. CDR3 nucleotides: TGTGCCACCAGTGATACGGGTATTTACCAAGAGACCCAGTACTTC.

The chain combines TRBV5-1 with TRBJ1-1, with TRBD1 matching over 7 bases. V was clipped by 4 bases and J by 1 base; unmatched bases: 7. This CDR3 has 15 residues. Germline V gene lookup returns CDR1 SGHRS and CDR2 YFSETQ. The chain's CDR3 is CASSTQGQSNTEAFF. The CDR3 DNA follows: TGCGCCAGCAGCACACAGGGACAGTCGAACACTGAAGCTTTCTTT.

The chain couples TRBV6-5 to TRBJ1-1; 7 positions match TRBD1. With V trimmed by 6 bases and J by 3 bases, 4 bases remained unmatched. The CDR3 consists of 13 residues. Germline lookup yields CDR1 MNHEY and CDR2 SVGAGI. Written as DNA, the CDR3 is TGTGCCAGCAGGAGAGGACAGGACACTGAAGCTTTCTTT. Protein: CASRRGQDTEAFF.